This TCR beta chain stems from a study of T cell changes during pregnancy in multiple sclerosis. The data were produced by immunoSEQ multiplex PCR, yet TCRdb's version contains in-frame clones alone and is incomplete. The top ten hold 3.3% of the sample, which has tens of thousands of clones, roughly 90% seen once. CDR1 KGHSH and CDR2 LQKENI come from the germline V gene. The length of the CDR3 is 14 residues. Trimming pared 3 bases from V and 7 bases from J, leaving 16 bases between. This TCR derives from a female donor in good health, enrolled as a control in a pregnancy study. The sequencing here drew on peripheral blood, taken in the first trimester of pregnancy. The J gene is TRBJ2-7, the V gene TRBV18, with D tentatively TRBD1 (6 bases). The chain's CDR3 is CASSPGTSAREQYF. The CDR3 DNA sequence: TGTGCCAGCTCACCTGGGACATCCGCGAGAGAGCAGTACTTC.